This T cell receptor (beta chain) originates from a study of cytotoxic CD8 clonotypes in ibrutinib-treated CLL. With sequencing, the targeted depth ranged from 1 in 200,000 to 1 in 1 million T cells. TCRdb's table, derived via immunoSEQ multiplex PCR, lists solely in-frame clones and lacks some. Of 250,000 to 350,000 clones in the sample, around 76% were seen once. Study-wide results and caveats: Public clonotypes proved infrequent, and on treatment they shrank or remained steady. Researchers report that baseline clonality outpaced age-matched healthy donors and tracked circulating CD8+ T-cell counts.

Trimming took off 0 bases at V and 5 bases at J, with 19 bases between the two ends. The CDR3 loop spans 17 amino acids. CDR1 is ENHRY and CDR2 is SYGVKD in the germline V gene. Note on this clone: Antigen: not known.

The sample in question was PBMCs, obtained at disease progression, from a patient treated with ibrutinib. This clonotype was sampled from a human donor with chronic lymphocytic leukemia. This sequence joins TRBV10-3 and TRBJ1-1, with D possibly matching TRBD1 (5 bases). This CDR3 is CAISESGGAARTTEAFF. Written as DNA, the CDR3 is TGTGCCATCAGTGAGTCCGGCGGGGCAGCGAGAACAACTGAAGCTTTCTTT.